This entry concerns a single T cell receptor (beta chain). TCRdb passed the 5' RACE reads through MiXCR, listing each CDR3 protein once. The sample shows about 210,000 distinct CDR3 sequences, around a tenth of them seen only once. This CDR3 comprises 17 residues. Germline V gene lookup returns CDR1 MNHEY and CDR2 SVGAGI. V was pared by 2 bases and J by 0 bases, with 14 bases between. This sample stems from a study of identical twins. The sequencing input was memory (CD45RO+) T cells sorted from blood. The rearrangement uses TRBV6-5 and TRBJ1-5; D is unclear. The receptor's source is a woman under 30 in good health. The CDR3 DNA follows: TGTGCCAGCAGTTACGGGTTGGAAAGGGATAGCAATCAGCCCCAGCATTTT. Protein product: CASSYGLERDSNQPQHF.